This T cell receptor beta chain came from a study of Ad26.COV2.S vaccination and SARS-CoV-2 variants. TCRdb keeps only in-frame clones here, not all; method: immunoSEQ multiplex PCR. This table holds about 350,000 clones, about 85% found once. This sample's treatment: some 19 received Ad26.COV2.S at low or high dose, single or two shots; roughly five received placebo; per-sample allocation not given. Sampling was performed 63 days after the first vaccine or placebo injection. This clone came up once. Material: peripheral blood, obtained in a trial of Ad26.COV2.S vaccine versus placebo. The TCR originated in a person between 18 and 65 years old who received the Ad26.COV2.S COVID-19 vaccine or a placebo.

CDR3 DNA sequence: TGTGCCAGCAGCTTGTGGGGTACGAATTCACCCCTCCACTTT. Its translation: CASSLWGTNSPLHF. V and J are TRBV5-6 and TRBJ1-6; D is undetermined. Germline CDR1 reads SGHDT; CDR2 reads YYEEEE. V lost 1 base, J lost 7 bases, and 9 bases lay in between. The CDR3 length is 14 residues.